What follows is one T cell receptor (beta chain) and its context. The CDR3 spans 15 residues. The junction had 7 bases not matched to a gene; V was cut back by 3 bases and J by 3 bases. Germline loops: CDR1 KGHSH, CDR2 LQKENI. The data were taken from a study of blood T cell repertoires in COVID-19. Whole-study context: Some COVID-19 samples were acute and others convalescent; all came from the United States, Italy and Spain. Sources were T cells, B-cell-depleted T cells, or PBMCs; the material itself was cDNA or gDNA.

Source study methods: For nucleated cells, counts were estimated from reference gene primer amplification. Sequencing was performed with immunoSEQ multiplex PCR; in TCRdb, only in-frame clones are kept and a portion is missing. V and J calls and clone size are copied from that table; D and trimming were computed from the DNA. The sample includes roughly 150,000 clones, around 80% of them seen just once. The rearrangement uses TRBV18 and TRBJ1-1, with 7 nucleotides matching TRBD1. The TCR originated in a woman of 80 years or more with acute or convalescent COVID-19. Sequencing used peripheral blood. CDR3 bases: TGTGCCAGCTCACCGTACGACAGGGTCGACACTGAAGCTTTCTTT. Encoded protein: CASSPYDRVDTEAFF.